This TCR beta chain came from a study of blood T cell repertoires in COVID-19. Participant-given clinical history determined each cohort assignment. This clone showed up just once. The V gene end was trimmed by 0 bases and the J gene end by 0 bases; junction bases not matched to a gene: 2. Germline loops: CDR1 LGHDT, CDR2 YNNKEL (reference sequence). The CDR3 consists of 16 residues. Clones were read by immunoSEQ multiplex PCR, and TCRdb kept only the in-frame ones, dropping some. The repertoire holds approximately 200,000 clones, with 75% to 90% as singletons. This sequence joins TRBV3-1 (or the pseudogene TRBV3-2) and TRBJ2-7, with 10 bases identical to TRBD2. The TCR sequence derives from a man in his thirties or forties who had recovered from COVID-19. Input material: PBMCs or T cells enriched from blood (not recorded which). The chain's CDR3 is CASSQDLAGVSYEQYF. The CDR3 DNA follows: TGTGCCAGCAGCCAAGATCTAGCGGGAGTCTCCTACGAGCAGTACTTC.